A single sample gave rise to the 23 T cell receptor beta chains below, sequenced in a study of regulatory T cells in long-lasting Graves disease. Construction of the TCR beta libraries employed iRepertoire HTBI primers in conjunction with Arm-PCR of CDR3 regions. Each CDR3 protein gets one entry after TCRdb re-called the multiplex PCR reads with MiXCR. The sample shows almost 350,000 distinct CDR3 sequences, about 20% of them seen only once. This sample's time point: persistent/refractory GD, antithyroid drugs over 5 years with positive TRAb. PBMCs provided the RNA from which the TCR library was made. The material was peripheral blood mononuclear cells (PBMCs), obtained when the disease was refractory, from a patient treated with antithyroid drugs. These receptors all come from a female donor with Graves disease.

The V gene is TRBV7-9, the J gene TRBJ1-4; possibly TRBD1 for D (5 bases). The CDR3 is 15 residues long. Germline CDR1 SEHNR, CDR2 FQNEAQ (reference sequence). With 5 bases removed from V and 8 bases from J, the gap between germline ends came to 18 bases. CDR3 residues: CASSASGGLAEKLFF. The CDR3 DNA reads TGTGCCAGCAGCGCTAGTGGGGGGTTGGCGGAAAAACTGTTTTTT.

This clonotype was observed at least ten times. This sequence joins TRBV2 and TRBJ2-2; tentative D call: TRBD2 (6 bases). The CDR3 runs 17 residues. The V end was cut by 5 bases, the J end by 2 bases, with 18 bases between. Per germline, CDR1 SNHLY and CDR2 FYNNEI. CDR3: CASSRPGAPSNTGELFF. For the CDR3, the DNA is TGTGCCAGCAGTCGCCCGGGAGCCCCAAGTAACACCGGGGAGCTGTTTTTT.

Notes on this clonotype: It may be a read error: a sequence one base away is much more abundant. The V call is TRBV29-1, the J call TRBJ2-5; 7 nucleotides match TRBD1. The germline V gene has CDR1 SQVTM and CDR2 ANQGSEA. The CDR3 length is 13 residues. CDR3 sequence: CSVETGVQGTQYF. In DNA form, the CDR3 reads TGCAGCGTAGAAACAGGGGTCCAAGGGACCCAGTACTTC.

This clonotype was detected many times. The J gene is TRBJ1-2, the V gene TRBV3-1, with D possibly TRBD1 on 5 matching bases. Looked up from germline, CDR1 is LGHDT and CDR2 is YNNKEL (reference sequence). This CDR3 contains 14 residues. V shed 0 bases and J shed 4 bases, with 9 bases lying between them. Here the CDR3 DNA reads TGTGCCAGCAGCCAAGATGTTGACAGCTATGGCTACACCTTC. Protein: CASSQDVDSYGYTF.

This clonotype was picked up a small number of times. Written as DNA, the CDR3 is TGTGCCAGCGGAGGACAGGGATGGATGGAGACCCAGTACTTC. Amino acids: CASGGQGWMETQYF. This sequence joins TRBV25-1 and TRBJ2-5, with 8 bases identical to TRBD1. The CDR3 is 14 amino acids. After removal of 8 bases from V and 5 bases from J, the junction contained 10 bases not matched to a gene. Germline V gene lookup returns CDR1 MGHDK and CDR2 SYGVNS.

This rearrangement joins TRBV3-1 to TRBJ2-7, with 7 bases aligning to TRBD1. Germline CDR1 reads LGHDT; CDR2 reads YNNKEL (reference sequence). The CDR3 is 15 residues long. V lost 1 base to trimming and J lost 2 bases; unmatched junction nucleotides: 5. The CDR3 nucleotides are TGTGCCAGCAGCCAAGCAGACAGGGCGGCCTACGAGCAGTACTTC. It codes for CASSQADRAAYEQYF.

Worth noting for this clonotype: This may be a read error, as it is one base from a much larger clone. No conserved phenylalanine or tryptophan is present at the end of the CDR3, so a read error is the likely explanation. The CDR3 sequence: CASLRGDEQYS. The CDR3, as DNA: TGTGCCAGTCTCCGTGGAGACGAGCAGTACTCC. The gene calls are TRBV6-1 and TRBJ2-7; D unclear. Germline assignment: CDR1 MNHNS and CDR2 SASEGT. V was cut by 9 bases and J by 5 bases, with 11 bases left in between. This CDR3 region has 11 residues.

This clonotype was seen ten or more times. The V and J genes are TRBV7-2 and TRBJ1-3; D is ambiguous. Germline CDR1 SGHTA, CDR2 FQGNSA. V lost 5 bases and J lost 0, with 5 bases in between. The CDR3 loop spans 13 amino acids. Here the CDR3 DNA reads TGTGCCAGCAGCCTCGACTCTGGAAACACCATATATTTT. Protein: CASSLDSGNTIYF.

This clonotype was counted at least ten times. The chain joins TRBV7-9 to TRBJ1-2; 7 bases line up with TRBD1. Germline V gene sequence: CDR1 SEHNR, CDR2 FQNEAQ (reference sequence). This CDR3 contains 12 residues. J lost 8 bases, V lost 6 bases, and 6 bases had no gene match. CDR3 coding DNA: TGTGCCAGCAGACGGGAGGGGGCCGGCTACACCTTC. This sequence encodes CASRREGAGYTF.

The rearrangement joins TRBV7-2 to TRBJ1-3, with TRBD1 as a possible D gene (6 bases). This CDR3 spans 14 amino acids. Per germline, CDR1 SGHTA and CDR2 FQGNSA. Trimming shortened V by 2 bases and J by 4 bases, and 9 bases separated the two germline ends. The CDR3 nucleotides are TGTGCCAGCAGCTTAACCGACAGGGGAAACACCATATATTTT. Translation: CASSLTDRGNTIYF. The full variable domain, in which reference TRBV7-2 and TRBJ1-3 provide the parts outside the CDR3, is GAGVSQSPSNKVTEKGKDVELRCDPISGHTALYWYRQSLGQGLEFLIYFQGNSAPDKSGLPSDRFSAERTGGSVSTLTIQRTQQEDSAVYLCASSLTDRGNTIYFGEGSWLTVV.

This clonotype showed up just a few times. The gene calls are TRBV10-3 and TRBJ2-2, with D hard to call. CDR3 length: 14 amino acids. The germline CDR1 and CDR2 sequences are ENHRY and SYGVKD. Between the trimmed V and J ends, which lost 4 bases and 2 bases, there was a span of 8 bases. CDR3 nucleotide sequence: TGTGCCATCAGTGCGTCTCTTAACACCGGGGAGCTGTTTTTT. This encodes CAISASLNTGELFF.

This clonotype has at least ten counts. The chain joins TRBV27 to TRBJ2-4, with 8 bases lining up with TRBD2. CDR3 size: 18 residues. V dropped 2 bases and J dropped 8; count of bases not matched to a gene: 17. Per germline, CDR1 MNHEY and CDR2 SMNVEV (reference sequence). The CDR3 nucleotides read TGTGCCAGCAGTTTACGGGGCGGGGGGAGAGGGACCAAGCACATTCAGTACTTC. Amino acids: CASSLRGGGRGTKHIQYF.

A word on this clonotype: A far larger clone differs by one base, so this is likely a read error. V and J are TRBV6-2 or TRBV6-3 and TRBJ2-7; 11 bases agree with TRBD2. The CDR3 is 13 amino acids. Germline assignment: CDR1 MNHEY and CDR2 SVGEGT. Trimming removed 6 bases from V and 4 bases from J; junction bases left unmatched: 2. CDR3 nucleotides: TGTGCCAGCAGGACTAGCGGGGCTTACGAGCAGTACTTC. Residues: CASRTSGAYEQYF.

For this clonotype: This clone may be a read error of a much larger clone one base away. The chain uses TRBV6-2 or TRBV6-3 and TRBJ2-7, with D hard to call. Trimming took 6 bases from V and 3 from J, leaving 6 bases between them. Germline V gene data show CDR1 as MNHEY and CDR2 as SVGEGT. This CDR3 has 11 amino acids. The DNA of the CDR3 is TGTGCCAGCAGGGAATACTACGAGCAGTACTTC. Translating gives CASREYYEQYF.

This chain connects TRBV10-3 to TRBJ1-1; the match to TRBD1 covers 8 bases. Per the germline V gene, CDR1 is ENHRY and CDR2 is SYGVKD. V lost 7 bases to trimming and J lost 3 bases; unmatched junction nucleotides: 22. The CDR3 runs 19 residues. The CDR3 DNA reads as TGTGCCATCACCAAACATCAAAACAGGGGGACTCTCCTGGACACTGAAGCTTTCTTT. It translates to CAITKHQNRGTLLDTEAFF.

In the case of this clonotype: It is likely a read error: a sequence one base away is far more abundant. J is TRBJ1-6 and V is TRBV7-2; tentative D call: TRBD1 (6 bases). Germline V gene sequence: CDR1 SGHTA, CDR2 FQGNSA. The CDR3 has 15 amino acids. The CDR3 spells CASSLHGGYKSLLHF. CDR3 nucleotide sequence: TGTGCCAGCAGCCTGCATGGGGGCTACAAATCACTCCTCCACTTT.

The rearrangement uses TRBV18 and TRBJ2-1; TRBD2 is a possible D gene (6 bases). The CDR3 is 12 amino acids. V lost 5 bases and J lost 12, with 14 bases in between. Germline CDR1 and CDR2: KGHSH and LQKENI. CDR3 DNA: TGTGCCAGCTCAACCAGTAGGGGAGGGCAGTTCTTC. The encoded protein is CASSTSRGGQFF.

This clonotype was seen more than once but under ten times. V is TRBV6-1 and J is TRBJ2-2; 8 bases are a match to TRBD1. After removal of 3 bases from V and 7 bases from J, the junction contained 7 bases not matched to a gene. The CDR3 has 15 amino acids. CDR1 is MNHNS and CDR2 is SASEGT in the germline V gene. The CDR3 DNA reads TGTGCCAGCAGTGACCCTCGACAGGGGTACGGGGAGCTGTTTTTT. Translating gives CASSDPRQGYGELFF.

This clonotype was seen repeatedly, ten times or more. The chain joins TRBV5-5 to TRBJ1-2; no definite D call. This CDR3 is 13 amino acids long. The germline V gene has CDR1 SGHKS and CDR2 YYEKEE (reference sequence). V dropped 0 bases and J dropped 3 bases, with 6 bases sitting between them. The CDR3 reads CASSLEQHYGYTF. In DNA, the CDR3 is TGTGCCAGCAGCTTGGAACAGCACTATGGCTACACCTTC.

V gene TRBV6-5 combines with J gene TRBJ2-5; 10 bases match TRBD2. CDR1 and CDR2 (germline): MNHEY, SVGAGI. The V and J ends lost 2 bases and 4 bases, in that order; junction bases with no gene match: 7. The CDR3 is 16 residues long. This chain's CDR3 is CASSYSGGAAGETQYF. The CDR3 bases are TGTGCCAGCAGTTACAGCGGGGGGGCTGCCGGAGAGACCCAGTACTTC.

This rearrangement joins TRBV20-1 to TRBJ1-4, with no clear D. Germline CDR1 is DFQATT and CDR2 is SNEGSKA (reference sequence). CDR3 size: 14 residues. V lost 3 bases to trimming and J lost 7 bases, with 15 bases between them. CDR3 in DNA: TGCAGTGCTAGCCCGGGTGCGATAAGTGAAAAACTGTTTTTT. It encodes CSASPGAISEKLFF.

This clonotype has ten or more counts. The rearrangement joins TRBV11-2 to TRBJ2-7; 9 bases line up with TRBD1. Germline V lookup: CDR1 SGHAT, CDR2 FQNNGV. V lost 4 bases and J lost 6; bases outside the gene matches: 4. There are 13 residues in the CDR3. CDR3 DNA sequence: TGTGCCAGCAGCTATGGACAGGGGACCGAGCAGTACTTC. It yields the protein CASSYGQGTEQYF.

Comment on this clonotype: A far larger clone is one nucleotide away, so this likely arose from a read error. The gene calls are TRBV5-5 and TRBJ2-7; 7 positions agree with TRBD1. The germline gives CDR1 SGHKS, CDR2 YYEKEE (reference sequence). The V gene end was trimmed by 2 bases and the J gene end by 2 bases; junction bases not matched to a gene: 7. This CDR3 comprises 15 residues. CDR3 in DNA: TGTGCCAGCAGCTTAAGGGAACAGGGGACCTACGAGCAGTACTTC. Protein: CASSLREQGTYEQYF.